These 24 T cell receptor beta chains were all obtained from the same sample, sequenced in a study of T cell responses to AZD1222 COVID-19 vaccine. Method: immunoSEQ multiplex PCR; TCRdb's copy keeps in-frame clones and lacks some. The sample shows around 58,000 clones, around 84% of them seen only once. The specimen was peripheral blood, collected on day 0 of AZD1222 vaccination. These receptors all come from an adult in good health.

The chain combines TRBV5-6 with TRBJ1-1, with a possible D match to TRBD1 (5 bases). CDR3 length: 15 residues. CDR1 SGHDT and CDR2 YYEEEE come from the germline V gene. V gave up 0 bases and J gave up 1 base, with 10 bases separating them. The CDR3 reads CASSLGQLPNTEAFF. CDR3 sequence (DNA): TGTGCCAGCAGCTTGGGACAGCTTCCGAACACTGAAGCTTTCTTT. Looking up the rest from reference TRBV5-6 and TRBJ1-1 gives the full variable domain: DAGVTQSPTHLIKTRGQQVTLRCSPKSGHDTVSWYQQALGQGPQFIFQYYEEEERQRGNFPDRFSGHQFPNYSSELNVNALLLGDSALYLCASSLGQLPNTEAFFGQGTRLTVV.

J is TRBJ2-2 and V is TRBV4-3; perhaps TRBD2 as D (6 bases). The V and J ends lost 0 bases and 3 bases respectively, with 14 bases between them. The CDR3 is made up of 17 amino acids. Germline loops: CDR1 LGHNA, CDR2 YSLEER. CDR3 sequence reads: CASSQEGGPTDTGELFF. The DNA of the CDR3 is TGCGCCAGCAGCCAAGAGGGGGGACCTACGGACACCGGGGAGCTGTTTTTT.

The gene calls are TRBV7-2 and TRBJ2-6; D ambiguous. The V end lost 1 base, the J end lost 0 bases, and 4 bases lay between the germline ends. This CDR3 has 15 amino acids. Germline-derived CDR1 and CDR2 are SGHTA and FQGNSA. In DNA, the CDR3 is TGTGCCAGCAGCTTAGGGGGCTCTGGGGCCAACGTCCTGACTTTC. It encodes CASSLGGSGANVLTF.

The table lists this clone with a count of one. This chain connects TRBV6-5 to TRBJ2-5, with a weak D call TRBD2 (6 bases). The CDR3 runs to 13 residues. Germline CDR1 and CDR2: MNHEY and SVGAGI. V was cut by 4 bases and J by 3 bases, with 9 bases left in between. The CDR3 DNA is TGTGCCAGCAGTTGGACGGGGGAAGAGACCCAGTACTTC. Translation: CASSWTGEETQYF.

The chain employs TRBV7-6 and TRBJ2-2; 8 positions match TRBD1. J gave up 4 bases and V 5 bases, and 6 bases lay outside the gene matches. The germline CDR1 and CDR2 sequences are SGHVS and FNYEAQ. This CDR3 has 15 residues. CDR3 coding DNA: TGTGCCAGCAGCCGGACAGGGATGAGCACCGGGGAGCTGTTTTTT. Translation: CASSRTGMSTGELFF.

The CDR3 is CASTPLRNFRKIAGGPYEQYF. CDR3 DNA sequence: TGTGCCAGTACCCCCCTAAGGAACTTTCGTAAAATAGCGGGGGGGCCCTACGAGCAGTACTTC. The rearrangement uses TRBV19 and TRBJ2-7, with 11 positions matching TRBD2. The CDR3 is 21 residues long. Germline loops: CDR1 LNHDA, CDR2 SQIVND (reference sequence). V gave up 7 bases and J gave up 2 bases; unmatched junction bases: 25.

The rearrangement links TRBV21-1 to TRBJ2-5. TRBV21-1 is an annotated pseudogene. The CDR3 length is 15 residues. The CDR3, as DNA: TGTGCCAGCAGCAAAGAACGTCCTAAAGCTAGGGCCCAGTACTTC. As protein: CASSKERPKARAQYF.

The genes are TRBV19 and TRBJ1-4; D remains unclear. Germline V lookup: CDR1 LNHDA, CDR2 SQIVND (reference sequence). V lost 2 bases, J lost 0 bases, and 7 bases lay in between. The CDR3 length is 15 residues. CDR3 in DNA: TGTGCCAGTAGTATAAATCCCGCAACTAATGAAAAACTGTTTTTT. As protein: CASSINPATNEKLFF. Combining the CDR3 with reference TRBV19 and TRBJ1-4 gives the whole variable domain DGGITQSPKYLFRKEGQNVTLSCEQNLNHDAMYWYRQDPGQGLRLIYYSQIVNDFQKGDIAEGYSVSREKKESFPLTVTSAQKNPTAFYLCASSINPATNEKLFFGSGTQLSVL.

This clone has just a few counts. The chain combines TRBV9 with TRBJ2-1; D might be TRBD1 or TRBD2, each matching 5 bases. V lost 5 bases and J 7 bases, leaving 7 bases between the germline ends. The germline V gene has CDR1 SGDLS and CDR2 YYNGEE. The CDR3 sequence is 11 residues long. The CDR3 sequence is CASRGVNEQFF. The DNA for the CDR3 is TGTGCCAGCAGGGGGGTTAATGAGCAGTTCTTC.

The chain combines TRBV14 with TRBJ2-7; D ambiguous. Germline assignment: CDR1 SGHDN and CDR2 FVKESK. This CDR3 is 14 amino acids long. V dropped 3 bases and J dropped 3 bases, with 12 bases sitting between them. Written as DNA, the CDR3 is TGTGCCAGCAGCCAGAGATTTAACGGCTACGAGCAGTACTTC. It codes for CASSQRFNGYEQYF.

This clone has a handful of counts. The V and J genes are TRBV14 and TRBJ2-7; possibly TRBD2 for D (5 bases). The germline gives CDR1 SGHDN, CDR2 FVKESK. Trimming cost V 5 bases and J 6 bases, with 14 bases left between them. The CDR3 length is 13 residues. The CDR3: CASSYDQRGEQYF. The CDR3, as DNA: TGTGCCAGCAGCTACGACCAACGGGGCGAGCAGTACTTC.

The CDR3 DNA reads as TGCGCCAGCAGCCAAGTCAGCGCGGATACGCAGTATTTT. This sequence encodes CASSQVSADTQYF. V gene TRBV4-1 combines with J gene TRBJ2-3; D is ambiguous. Trimming shortened V by 1 base and J by 6 bases, and 8 bases separated the two germline ends. Germline assignment: CDR1 MGHRA and CDR2 YSYEKL. The CDR3 loop spans 13 amino acids.

The chain uses TRBV7-2 and TRBJ1-5; D gene unclear. Trimming cost V 3 bases and J 5 bases, with 11 bases left between them. The CDR3 is 14 residues long. Germline CDR1 SGHTA, CDR2 FQGNSA. CDR3 in amino acids: CASSLTGRDQPQHF. The DNA for the CDR3 is TGTGCCAGCAGCTTGACGGGTCGCGATCAGCCCCAGCATTTT.

J is TRBJ2-6 and V is TRBV5-1; TRBD1 might be the D (6 bases). CDR1 is SGHRS and CDR2 is YFSETQ in the germline V gene. Trimming removed 3 bases from V and 1 base from J, with 11 bases in between. This CDR3 has 16 residues. DNA of the CDR3: TGCGCCAGCAGCTCGAACAGGGCGTCTGGGGCCAACGTCCTGACTTTC. Translation: CASSSNRASGANVLTF.

This chain connects TRBV28 to TRBJ2-3, with D tentatively TRBD1 (6 bases). Germline CDR1 reads MDHEN; CDR2 reads SYDVKM. This CDR3 region has 14 residues. The V end was cut by 5 bases, the J end by 6 bases, with 15 bases between. The DNA of the CDR3 is TGTGCCAGCAGTGGGGACATTTTGGTTGATACGCAGTATTTT. Translated, it gives CASSGDILVDTQYF.

The gene calls are TRBV6-2 or TRBV6-3 and TRBJ1-5; D remains ambiguous. Per the germline V gene, CDR1 is MNHEY and CDR2 is SVGEGT. The CDR3 consists of 14 residues. V was clipped by 2 bases and J by 4 bases, with 9 bases between them. In nucleotides, the CDR3 is TGTGCCAGCAGTTACGCCAGTGGGAATCAGCCCCAGCATTTT. Its protein is CASSYASGNQPQHF.

The chain recombines TRBV4-3 with TRBJ1-2, with D unclear. Trimming cost V 0 bases and J 3 bases, with 2 bases left between them. The CDR3 runs to 12 residues. Germline V CDR1 and CDR2: LGHNA, YSLEER. The CDR3 DNA is TGCGCCAGCAGCCAAGACCACTATGGCTACACCTTC. This sequence encodes CASSQDHYGYTF.

V and J are TRBV6-5 and TRBJ2-7, with D uncertain. The length of the CDR3 is 12 residues. V lost 7 bases and J lost 2, with 9 bases in between. Germline V gene data show CDR1 as MNHEY and CDR2 as SVGAGI. The CDR3 DNA reads as TGTGCCAGCAAGGACGGAACCTACGAGCAGTACTTC. It specifies CASKDGTYEQYF.

This sequence joins TRBV3-1 (or the pseudogene TRBV3-2) and TRBJ1-6, with a weak D call TRBD1 (5 bases). CDR1 is LGHDT and CDR2 is YNNKEL in the germline V gene (reference sequence). The CDR3 spans 13 residues. V was pared by 2 bases and J by 8 bases, with 7 bases between. The CDR3 reads CASSQTRDSPLHF. DNA for the CDR3: TGTGCCAGCAGCCAAACCAGGGATTCACCCCTCCACTTT.

The gene calls are TRBV6-5 and TRBJ2-2, with D uncertain. Trimming took 0 bases from V and 0 from J, leaving 8 bases between them. The CDR3 runs 16 residues. Germline V CDR1 and CDR2: MNHEY, SVGAGI. The CDR3 nucleotides read TGTGCCAGCAGTTACTCGAGACCGCCGAACACCGGGGAGCTGTTTTTT. Translation gives CASSYSRPPNTGELFF.

CDR3: CASSQTRGTDTQYF. The CDR3 region has the DNA TGCGCCAGCAGCCAGACCCGGGGCACAGATACGCAGTATTTT. The genes are TRBV4-3 and TRBJ2-3; D unresolved. The ends were cut back, 3 bases at V and 1 base at J, with 8 bases in the middle. Germline V gene sequence: CDR1 LGHNA, CDR2 YSLEER. The CDR3 is made up of 14 amino acids.

This sequence joins TRBV30 and TRBJ1-5; 9 bases match TRBD1. CDR3 length: 14 amino acids. J was trimmed by 8 bases and V by 4 bases; bases with no gene match: 9. Germline CDR1 GTSNPN, CDR2 SVGIG (reference sequence). CDR3 residues: CAWTGTGRSKPQHF. Written as DNA, the CDR3 is TGTGCCTGGACCGGGACAGGGAGGTCGAAGCCCCAGCATTTT.

The rearrangement uses TRBV25-1 and TRBJ1-6; 8 nucleotides match TRBD1. CDR3 length: 15 residues. V was pared by 4 bases and J by 7 bases, with 6 bases of the junction left unmatched. Germline V gene sequence: CDR1 MGHDK, CDR2 SYGVNS. Here the CDR3 reads CASSAYRGDNSPLHF. CDR3 bases: TGTGCCAGCAGTGCATACAGGGGGGACAATTCACCCCTCCACTTT.

The V gene is TRBV6-4, the J gene TRBJ2-4; D possibly uses TRBD1 or TRBD2 (5 bases each). The germline V gene encodes CDR1 MRHNA and CDR2 SNTAGT. The V end lost 3 bases, the J end lost 0 bases, and 6 bases lay between the germline ends. The CDR3 totals 14 residues. The CDR3 protein is CASSDGGAKNIQYF. CDR3 DNA: TGTGCCAGCAGTGATGGGGGAGCCAAAAACATTCAGTACTTC.